This T cell receptor (beta chain) was identified in a study of PD-L1 blockade in urothelial cancer. Time point reported: peripheral blood 6 weeks after treatment start. Repertoires were generated with immunoSEQ multiplex PCR, while TCRdb's copy carries only in-frame clones and drops some. The table shows about 110,000 clones, with around 93% occurring only once. Sequenced material: PBMCs, taken around atezolizumab (anti-PD-L1) treatment. The receptor was derived from a man aged 60-69 years with urothelial cancer.

This chain's CDR3 is CASSNRQGVGETQYF. The CDR3 DNA sequence: TGTGCCAGCAGTAACCGGCAGGGCGTGGGGGAGACCCAGTACTTC. The gene calls are TRBV28 and TRBJ2-5; tentatively, D is TRBD1 (5 bases). Between the trimmed V and J ends, which lost 5 bases and 5 bases, there was a span of 18 bases. The CDR3 contains 15 residues. CDR1 and CDR2 from the germline V gene are MDHEN and SYDVKM.